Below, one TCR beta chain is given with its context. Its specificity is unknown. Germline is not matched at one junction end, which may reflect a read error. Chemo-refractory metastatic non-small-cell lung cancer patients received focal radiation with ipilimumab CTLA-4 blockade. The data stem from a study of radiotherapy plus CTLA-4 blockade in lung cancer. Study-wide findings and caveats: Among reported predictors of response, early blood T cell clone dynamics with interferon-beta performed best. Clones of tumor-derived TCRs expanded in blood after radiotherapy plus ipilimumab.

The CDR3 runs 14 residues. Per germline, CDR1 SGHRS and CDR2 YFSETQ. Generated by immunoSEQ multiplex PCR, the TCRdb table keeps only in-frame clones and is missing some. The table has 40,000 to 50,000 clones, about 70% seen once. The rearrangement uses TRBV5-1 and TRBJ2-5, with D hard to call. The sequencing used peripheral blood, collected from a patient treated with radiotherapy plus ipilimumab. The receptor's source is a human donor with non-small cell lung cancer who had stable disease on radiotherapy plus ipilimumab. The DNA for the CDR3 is TGCGCCAGCAGCAAGGTTGACGTACAAGAGACTCAGTACTTC. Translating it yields CASSKVDVQETQYF. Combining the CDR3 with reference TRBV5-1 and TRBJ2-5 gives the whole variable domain KAGVTQTPRYLIKTRGQQVTLSCSPISGHRSVSWYQQTPGQGLQFLFEYFSETQRNKGNFPGRFSGRQFSNSRSEMNVSTLELGDSALYLCASSKVDVQETQYFGPGTRLLVL.